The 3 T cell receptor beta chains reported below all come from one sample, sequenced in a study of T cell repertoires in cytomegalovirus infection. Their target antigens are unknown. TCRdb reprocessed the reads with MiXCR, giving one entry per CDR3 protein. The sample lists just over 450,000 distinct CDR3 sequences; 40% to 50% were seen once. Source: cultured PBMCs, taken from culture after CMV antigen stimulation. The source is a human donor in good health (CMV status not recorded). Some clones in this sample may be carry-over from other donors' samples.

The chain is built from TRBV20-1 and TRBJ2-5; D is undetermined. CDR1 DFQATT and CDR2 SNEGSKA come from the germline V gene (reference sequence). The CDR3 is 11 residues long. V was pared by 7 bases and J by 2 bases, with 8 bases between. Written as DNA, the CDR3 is TGCAGTGTTCCGCGGCAAGAGACCCAGTACTTC. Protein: CSVPRQETQYF.

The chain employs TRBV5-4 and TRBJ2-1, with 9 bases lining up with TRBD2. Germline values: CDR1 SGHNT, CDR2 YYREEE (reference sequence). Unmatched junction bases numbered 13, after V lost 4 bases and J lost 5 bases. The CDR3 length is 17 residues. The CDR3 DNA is TGTGCCAGCAGCCCAACCGTAGCGGGAGCGGGGAACAATGAGCAGTTCTTC. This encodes CASSPTVAGAGNNEQFF.

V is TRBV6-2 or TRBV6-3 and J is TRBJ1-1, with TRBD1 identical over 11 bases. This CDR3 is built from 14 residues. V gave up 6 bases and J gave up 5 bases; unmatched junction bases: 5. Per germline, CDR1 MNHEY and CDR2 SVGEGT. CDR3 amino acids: CASSRTGGETEAFF. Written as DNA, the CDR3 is TGTGCCAGCAGCCGGACAGGGGGCGAGACTGAAGCTTTCTTT.